A selection of T cell receptor beta chains follows, all from one sample in a study of shared clonotypes between healthy human individuals. Here immunoSEQ multiplex PCR was the method, and the copy in TCRdb shows in-frame clones only, minus some. The sample lists roughly 2.2 million clones, approximately 95% seen once, with about 0.39% in the top ten. Sequenced: naive CD4+ T cells from PBMCs. These receptor sequences come from a man between 18 and 29 years old in good health. Some clones in this sample may be carry-over from other donors' samples. Each CDR3 is given with its conserved first and last residue. Fields, in order: clone size, J gene, V gene, D gene, CDR3 DNA, CDR3 protein. A D gene is named only where the DNA matches it firmly. The size of a clone is reported for some rows only, either as once, few or many, or as a class for expanded clones.

. | TRBJ2-3 | TRBV28 | TRBD2 | TGTGCCAGCAGTAACAGACGTGGGACTAGCGGGAGGATTACAACAGATACGCAGTATTTT | CASSNRRGTSGRITTDTQYF
. | TRBJ1-4 | TRBV7-9 | . | TGTGCCAGCATACCGGGGCGCGGGGCTAATGAAAAACTGTTTTTT | CASIPGRGANEKLFF
once | TRBJ2-7 | TRBV5-5 | . | TGTGCCAGCAGCTTCTCAGCGTGGCGAACCTACGAGCAGTACTTC | CASSFSAWRTYEQYF
few | TRBJ2-7 | TRBV6-1 | TRBD1 | TGTGCCAGCAGCCGACAGGGGAGCTCCTACGAGCAGTACTTC | CASSRQGSSYEQYF
. | TRBJ2-4 | TRBV28 | . | TGTGCCAGCAGTGGAAGCATTCAGTACTTC | CASSGSIQYF
. | TRBJ2-4 | TRBV10-3 | . | TGTGCCATCAGTGTCGACAGAACCGTTCAGGGCATTCAGTACTTC | CAISVDRTVQGIQYF
. | TRBJ2-7 | TRBV6-4 | . | TGTGCCAGCAGTGCCGGGCCCTCCTCCGAGCAGTACTTC | CASSAGPSSEQYF
once | TRBJ2-2 | TRBV28 | TRBD1 | TGTGCCAGCAGTTTGGACAGGAAGAACACCGGGGAGCTGTTTTTT | CASSLDRKNTGELFF
once | TRBJ2-2 | TRBV11-2 | . | TGTGCCAGCAGCTTACCCACCGGGGAGCTGTTTTTT | CASSLPTGELFF
. | TRBJ2-1 | TRBV18 | TRBD2 | TGTGCCAGCTCGGCCGGGACTAGTGGCAATGAGCAGTTCTTC | CASSAGTSGNEQFF
. | TRBJ2-1 | TRBV5-1 | TRBD1 | TGCGCCAGCAGTTTGCGGGACAGGTCCTACAATGAGCAGTTCTTC | CASSLRDRSYNEQFF
. | TRBJ1-2 | TRBV7-2 | TRBD1 | TGTGCCACAGCGACCCAAGGGGGCCCCGTTAATGGCTACACCTTC | CATATQGGPVNGYTF
. | TRBJ2-7 | TRBV27 | TRBD1 | TGTGCCAGCAGTTTTTACCGGGACAGGACCTACGAGCAGTACTTC | CASSFYRDRTYEQYF
. | TRBJ1-5 | TRBV27 | . | TGTGCCAGCAGTCCCCTCCTTGGATTTCAGCCCCAGCATTTT | CASSPLLGFQPQHF
. | TRBJ2-1 | TRBV5-1 | . | TGCGCCAGCAGCTTGGAGCAGGGGCACAAGTTCTTC | CASSLEQGHKFF
. | TRBJ2-7 | TRBV5-1 | . | TGCGCCAGCAGCCCCGTGGGGGGCTACGAGCAGTACTTC | CASSPVGGYEQYF
. | TRBJ2-1 | TRBV6-6 | TRBD2 | TGTGCCAGCTGTGAGGGACTAGCGCTCAATGAGCAGTTCTTC | CASCEGLALNEQFF
. | TRBJ2-5 | TRBV9 | . | TGTGCCAGCAGCCCGCACCAAGACTTCCAAGAGACCCAGTACTTC | CASSPHQDFQETQYF
. | TRBJ2-5 | TRBV7-9 | TRBD1 | TGTGCCAGCAGCTTAGGGACAGGGTACCAAGAGACCCAGTACTTC | CASSLGTGYQETQYF
once | TRBJ2-1 | TRBV11-2 | . | TGTGCCAGCAGCTTGAAGCTCTACAATGAGCAGTTCTTC | CASSLKLYNEQFF
. | TRBJ2-5 | TRBV21-1 | . | TGTGCCAGCACCCGACCGGGGCCGCTCCAAGAGACCCAGTACTTC | CASTRPGPLQETQYF
. | TRBJ1-3 | TRBV5-1 | . | TGCGCCAGCAGCACCGGGACCTCTGGAAACACCATATATTTT | CASSTGTSGNTIYF
. | TRBJ2-1 | TRBV5-1 | . | TGCGCCAGCAGCTTGGCCCCGAGGGGATTCTACAATGAGCAGTTCTTC | CASSLAPRGFYNEQFF
. | TRBJ2-7 | TRBV7-7 | . | TGTGCCAGCAGCGAAGCGGCACAGCCTCACGAGCAGTACTTC | CASSEAAQPHEQYF
. | TRBJ2-7 | TRBV10-3 | . | TGTGCCATCAGTGAGTCAGGGGCCCCCTACGAGCAGTACTTC | CAISESGAPYEQYF
. | TRBJ2-2 | TRBV7-6 | . | TGTGCCAGCACCCCACTGGGAGGCTCTGACGGGGAGCTGTTTTTT | CASTPLGGSDGELFF
once | TRBJ1-6 | TRBV29-1 | TRBD1 | TGCAGCGTGGGGACAGGGACTAATTCACCCCTCCACTTT | CSVGTGTNSPLHF